Shown below are 8 T cell receptor beta chains from a single sample sequenced in a study of brain T cells in children with intractable seizures. Only in-frame clones appear in the TCRdb table, and some are missing; sequencing was by immunoSEQ multiplex PCR. The sample lists 70,000 to 90,000 clones; approximately 94% were seen once. Sequenced here: peripheral blood, sampled at surgery. The receptors shown here come from a boy less than two years old with tuberous sclerosis and intractable seizures.

The V call is TRBV13, the J call TRBJ1-3; D is possibly TRBD1 (5 bases). This CDR3 has 15 residues. The germline V gene encodes CDR1 PRHDT and CDR2 FYEKMQ (reference sequence). V was cut by 5 bases and J by 6 bases, with 17 bases left in between. The CDR3 protein is CASSPTGRWANTIYF. CDR3 coding DNA: TGTGCCAGCAGCCCTACAGGAAGGTGGGCAAACACCATATATTTT.

The genes are TRBV24-1 and TRBJ2-3; D uncertain. Trimming removed 7 bases at V and 1 base at J, with 8 bases between. The CDR3 covers 13 residues. Germline assignment: CDR1 KGHDR and CDR2 SFDVKD. The CDR3 region is CATRGKGTDTQYF. CDR3 nucleotides: TGTGCCACCAGGGGGAAGGGCACAGATACGCAGTATTTT.

The genes are TRBV10-3 and TRBJ2-7, with 7 positions matching TRBD2. Looked up from germline, CDR1 is ENHRY and CDR2 is SYGVKD. CDR3 length equals 15 residues. Losses at the gene ends were 0 bases for V and 2 bases for J; bases not matched to a gene: 4. CDR3 in amino acids: CAISESWRETYEQYF. The DNA of the CDR3 is TGTGCCATCAGTGAGTCTTGGCGGGAGACCTACGAGCAGTACTTC.

The V and J genes are TRBV4-1 and TRBJ2-7; D is unclear. This CDR3 has 15 amino acids. Between the trimmed V and J ends, which lost 0 bases and 3 bases, there was a span of 12 bases. Germline-derived CDR1 and CDR2 are MGHRA and YSYEKL. The CDR3 nucleotides read TGCGCCAGCAGCCAAGATAGGTCCCCCCACTACGAGCAGTACTTC. Translating it yields CASSQDRSPHYEQYF.

This clone occurred a few times. The chain recombines TRBV7-2 with TRBJ1-5; the D gene is possibly TRBD1 (6 bases). V was shortened by 3 bases and J by 2 bases, with 11 bases between the two germline ends. The germline CDR1 and CDR2 sequences are SGHTA and FQGNSA. The CDR3 is made up of 15 amino acids. The CDR3 DNA reads as TGTGCCAGCAGCTTTAGTTCAGGGGGCAATCAGCCCCAGCATTTT. It yields the protein CASSFSSGGNQPQHF.

This chain links TRBV2 with TRBJ2-3, with a tentative D call TRBD1 (5 bases). Looked up from germline, CDR1 is SNHLY and CDR2 is FYNNEI. The V end was cut by 11 bases, the J end by 0 bases, with 12 bases between. The length of the CDR3 is 13 residues. CDR3 sequence reads: CAGWTPSTDTQYF. CDR3 nucleotides: TGTGCCGGCTGGACACCGAGCACAGATACGCAGTATTTT.

This clone has more than one count but fewer than ten. The chain carries TRBV9 and TRBJ2-7; TRBD1 agrees at 7 bases. CDR3 size: 15 residues. Germline assignment: CDR1 SGDLS and CDR2 YYNGEE. V lost 4 bases, J lost 2 bases, and 9 bases stayed unmatched. This CDR3 reads CASSLGTGAAYEQYF. The CDR3 DNA reads TGTGCCAGCAGCCTCGGAACAGGGGCGGCCTACGAGCAGTACTTC.

The gene calls are TRBV25-1 and TRBJ2-3; 16 bases match TRBD2. Per germline, CDR1 MGHDK and CDR2 SYGVNS. V gave up 3 bases and J gave up 6 bases; unmatched junction bases: 6. There are 17 residues in the CDR3. The CDR3 sequence: CASSEGTSGGELDTQYF. The CDR3 DNA reads as TGTGCCAGCAGTGAGGGGACTAGCGGGGGGGAGTTGGATACGCAGTATTTT.